The 16 T cell receptor beta chains given below trace back to one sample, sequenced in a study of cytomegalovirus exposure and HLA in healthy donors. Some clones are missing from TCRdb's copy, which holds only in-frame ones; the method was immunoSEQ multiplex PCR. The profile shows around 94,000 clones, 85% to 95% of them singletons. The sequenced material came from PBMCs. Source of these receptors: a woman under 30 in good health and CMV-seronegative.

The CDR3 nucleotides read TGCAGCGTTGAAGGGAGATCGAATGGCTACACCTTC. This sequence encodes CSVEGRSNGYTF. The chain uses TRBV29-1 and TRBJ1-2, with D unresolved. In germline, CDR1 is SQVTM, CDR2 ANQGSEA. V was trimmed by 1 base and J by 6 bases, leaving 9 bases between them. The CDR3 consists of 12 residues.

The chain combines TRBV5-4 with TRBJ2-7, with TRBD2 matching 13 bases. Germline V gives CDR1 SGHNT, CDR2 YYREEE (reference sequence). The CDR3 is made up of 15 amino acids. The trim removed 4 bases at V and 2 bases at J, leaving 3 bases unmatched. CDR3 protein: CASSRGLAGAYEQYF. The CDR3, as DNA: TGTGCCAGCAGCCGCGGACTAGCGGGGGCCTACGAGCAGTACTTC. The full variable domain, its missing parts supplied by reference TRBV5-4 and TRBJ2-7, is ETGVTQSPTHLIKTRGQQVTLRCSSQSGHNTVSWYQQALGQGPQFIFQYYREEENGRGNFPPRFSGLQFPNYSSELNVNALELDDSALYLCASSRGLAGAYEQYFGPGTRLTVT.

This chain joins TRBV7-8 and TRBJ1-1; D is uncertain. Germline V gene lookup returns CDR1 SGHVS and CDR2 FQNEAQ. The CDR3 spans 14 residues. Trimming removed 2 bases from V and 0 bases from J, with 7 bases in between. The CDR3 region has the DNA TGTGCCAGCAGCTTAAGCAGGTTGAACACTGAAGCTTTCTTT. Its translation: CASSLSRLNTEAFF.

The rearrangement joins TRBV5-8 to TRBJ1-5; D gene unclear. The V and J ends lost 4 bases and 0 bases respectively, with 8 bases between them. CDR3 length: 14 amino acids. CDR1 is SGHTS, CDR2 YDEGEE, per germline. Here the CDR3 reads CASSRGYSNQPQHF. The CDR3 nucleotides are TGTGCCAGCAGCCGGGGTTATAGCAATCAGCCCCAGCATTTT. Combining the CDR3 with reference TRBV5-8 and TRBJ1-5 gives the whole variable domain EAGVTQSPTHLIKTRGQQATLRCSPISGHTSVYWYQQALGLGLQFLLWYDEGEERNRGNFPPRFSGRQFPNYSSELNVNALELEDSALYLCASSRGYSNQPQHFGDGTRLSIL.

The chain is built from TRBV5-1 and TRBJ2-3, with 7 bases that match TRBD2. Germline-derived CDR1 and CDR2 are SGHRS and YFSETQ. The ends lost 0 bases at V and 0 bases at J; junction bases unmatched: 4. The CDR3 has 16 residues. CDR3 in DNA: TGCGCCAGCAGCTTGGCCAAAGCGGGAAGCACAGATACGCAGTATTTT. This gives the protein CASSLAKAGSTDTQYF.

V is TRBV6-1 and J is TRBJ2-3; D is uncertain. The germline V gene has CDR1 MNHNS and CDR2 SASEGT. This CDR3 spans 14 amino acids. V was clipped by 1 base and J by 3 bases, with 8 bases between them. The CDR3 here is CASSEEVRTDTQYF. The CDR3 nucleotides read TGTGCCAGCAGTGAAGAGGTCAGGACAGATACGCAGTATTTT.

This rearrangement joins TRBV6-5 to TRBJ2-2, with 9 nucleotides matching TRBD2. This CDR3 is 15 amino acids long. V shed 6 bases, J shed 3 bases, and the junction held 5 bases outside the gene matches. Germline V lookup: CDR1 MNHEY, CDR2 SVGAGI. The CDR3 reads CASSPSGVHTGELFF. The DNA for the CDR3 is TGTGCCAGCAGCCCTAGCGGGGTTCACACCGGGGAGCTGTTTTTT.

The chain combines TRBV7-8 with TRBJ2-3; D might be TRBD1 (7 bases). The V end lost 5 bases, the J end lost 6 bases, and 21 bases lay between the germline ends. Per germline, CDR1 SGHVS and CDR2 FQNEAQ. The CDR3 contains 16 residues. Here the CDR3 DNA reads TGTGCCAGCAGCCCAGAGGCAGGGTCAGGGGGGGATACGCAGTATTTT. As protein: CASSPEAGSGGDTQYF.

The chain combines TRBV27 with TRBJ2-7; D is possibly TRBD2 (6 bases). Germline loops: CDR1 MNHEY, CDR2 SMNVEV (reference sequence). The CDR3 extends over 14 amino acids. V was pared by 6 bases and J by 5 bases, with 17 bases between. This CDR3 is CASSIYGGSNEQYF. The CDR3 coding sequence is TGTGCCAGCAGCATATACGGGGGTTCTAACGAGCAGTACTTC.

This chain connects TRBV6-5 to TRBJ2-7, with 8 positions matching TRBD1. After removal of 5 bases from V and 6 bases from J, the junction contained 6 bases not matched to a gene. Germline lookup yields CDR1 MNHEY and CDR2 SVGAGI. CDR3 size: 13 residues. CDR3 nucleotides: TGTGCCAGCAGTCACGGACAGGGTCGCGAGCAGTACTTC. The encoded protein is CASSHGQGREQYF.

This clone was recorded once. This chain joins TRBV2 and TRBJ1-1; unclear D gene. The CDR3 is made up of 12 amino acids. V lost 2 bases and J 3 bases, leaving 4 bases between the germline ends. Germline V gene data show CDR1 as SNHLY and CDR2 as FYNNEI. In DNA, the CDR3 is TGTGCCAGCAGTGAACGTGACACTGAAGCTTTCTTT. Translating it yields CASSERDTEAFF.

The rearrangement links TRBV5-6 to TRBJ2-7, with a possible D match to TRBD2 (5 bases). Germline values: CDR1 SGHDT, CDR2 YYEEEE. This CDR3 has 15 amino acids. Between the trimmed V and J ends, which lost 2 bases and 1 base, there was a span of 13 bases. The CDR3 region has the DNA TGTGCCAGCAGCTTAATAGACCGGGATTCCTACGAGCAGTACTTC. It yields the protein CASSLIDRDSYEQYF.

The V call is TRBV5-1, the J call TRBJ2-7, with 8 bases that match TRBD1. Trimming cost V 0 bases and J 3 bases; bases outside gene matches: 8. Germline CDR1 is SGHRS and CDR2 is YFSETQ. This CDR3 spans 16 amino acids. CDR3: CASSLAPGGAGYEQYF. The CDR3 DNA reads as TGCGCCAGCAGCTTGGCCCCAGGGGGCGCCGGCTACGAGCAGTACTTC.

This clone was recorded a few times. The gene calls are TRBV9 and TRBJ2-3; 10 bases match TRBD2. The CDR3 loop spans 16 amino acids. V shed 0 bases, J shed 1 base, and the junction held 2 bases outside the gene matches. Germline CDR1 reads SGDLS; CDR2 reads YYNGEE. CDR3 sequence (DNA): TGTGCCAGCAGCGTAGGGACTAGCGGCCGCACAGATACGCAGTATTTT. This translates into CASSVGTSGRTDTQYF.

The chain recombines TRBV30 with TRBJ1-2, with D unclear. Germline values: CDR1 GTSNPN, CDR2 SVGIG (reference sequence). V was pared by 8 bases and J by 1 base, with 11 bases between. The CDR3 totals 12 residues. As DNA, the CDR3 is TGTGCCGCCGACTACTTTAACTATGGCTACACCTTC. As protein: CAADYFNYGYTF.

This chain joins TRBV13 and TRBJ1-2, with D possibly matching TRBD1 (5 bases). V lost 5 bases to trimming and J lost 1 base, with 14 bases between them. Germline V CDR1 and CDR2: PRHDT, FYEKMQ (reference sequence). CDR3 length: 15 amino acids. CDR3 bases: TGTGCCAGCAGCCCCGGGGAGGGGTTTAACTATGGCTACACCTTC. Amino acids: CASSPGEGFNYGYTF.